The 23 T cell receptor beta chains below were found in one sample sequenced in a study of T cells in Graves' hyperthyroidism and ophthalmopathy. Amplified regions were TCR beta CDR3 sequences from RNA transcripts. TCR CDR3 regions were first amplified by RT-PCR with HTBI primers. TCRdb independently ran MiXCR on the multiplex PCR reads; one entry per CDR3 protein. The sample yields about half a million distinct CDR3 sequences, roughly 15% seen once. Input material: blood. All receptors derive from a woman under 40 with Graves' ophthalmopathy.

The rearrangement links TRBV25-1 to TRBJ2-3; D remains unclear. Trimming removed 5 bases at V and 0 bases at J, with 12 bases between. The germline V gene has CDR1 MGHDK and CDR2 SYGVNS. CDR3 length: 15 residues. Here the CDR3 reads CASSQLRLSTDTQYF. CDR3 nucleotide sequence: TGTGCCAGCAGTCAGCTACGATTGAGCACAGATACGCAGTATTTT.

V is TRBV28 and J is TRBJ1-5; 7 bases agree with TRBD1. CDR1 and CDR2 from the germline V gene are MDHEN and SYDVKM. The CDR3 covers 13 residues. CDR3 loop: CAITGDIQQPQHF. As DNA, the CDR3 is TGTGCGATAACAGGGGACATTCAGCAGCCCCAGCATTTT.

This clonotype was recorded many times. As DNA, the CDR3 is TGCAGTGACATAAGTCCTAGCTCCTACAATGAGCAGTTCTTC. It specifies CSDISPSSYNEQFF. The chain employs TRBV20-1 and TRBJ2-1; D is uncertain. CDR1 and CDR2 from the germline V gene are DFQATT and SNEGSKA (reference sequence). The CDR3 spans 14 residues. The ends were cut back, 7 bases at V and 0 bases at J, with 13 bases in the middle.

About this clonotype: Relative to the germline gene, one junction end is altered; a read error may explain this. The V call is TRBV7-2, the J call TRBJ2-2; the match to TRBD2 covers 7 bases. In germline, CDR1 is SGHTA, CDR2 FQGNSA. This CDR3 has 15 amino acids. The CDR3 here is CASSLLAGWTGELFF. CDR3 DNA sequence: TGCGCCAGCAGCTTATTAGCGGGTTGGACCGGGGAGCTGTTTTTT.

Many counts were recorded for this clonotype. The rearrangement joins TRBV7-2 to TRBJ2-7, with D hard to call. Trimming removed 5 bases from V and 6 bases from J, with 11 bases in between. Germline assignment: CDR1 SGHTA and CDR2 FQGNSA. The CDR3 totals 12 residues. The CDR3, as DNA: TGTGCCAGCAGCCCCCTGGGAAGCGAGCAGTACTTC. Translating gives CASSPLGSEQYF.

With respect to this clonotype: A single base separates this from a much larger clone, so it may be a read error. The rearrangement links TRBV29-1 to TRBJ2-5; weak D call: TRBD2 (6 bases). The CDR3 length is 14 residues. Looked up from germline, CDR1 is SQVTM and CDR2 is ANQGSEA. The CDR3 DNA reads as TGCAGCGTTGAAGATACAGACCGGAGGGAGACCCGGTACTTC. Its translation: CSVEDTDRRETRYF.

The chain links TRBV4-3 to TRBJ2-3; TRBD2 agrees at 16 bases. With 6 bases clipped from V and 2 bases from J, the junction kept 8 bases outside the gene matches. The CDR3 consists of 18 residues. In germline, CDR1 is LGHNA, CDR2 YSLEER. The CDR3 nucleotides read TGCGCCAGCAGTCGATATGGGACTAGCGGGAGGGTCACAGATACGCAGTATTTT. Amino acids: CASSRYGTSGRVTDTQYF.

The table lists this clonotype with a few counts. The chain employs TRBV6-1 and TRBJ1-2; D may be TRBD1 (5 bases). CDR3 size: 13 residues. Germline lookup yields CDR1 MNHNS and CDR2 SASEGT. V was trimmed by 6 bases and J by 0 bases, leaving 8 bases between them. The CDR3 here is CASRLTANYGYTF. For the CDR3, the DNA is TGTGCCAGCAGATTGACAGCTAACTATGGCTACACCTTC.

This clonotype was picked up many times. This rearrangement joins TRBV14 to TRBJ2-1; D is perhaps TRBD1 or TRBD2 (5 bases each). V gave up 4 bases and J gave up 7 bases, with 20 bases separating them. There are 16 residues in the CDR3. CDR1 is SGHDN, CDR2 FVKESK, per germline. CDR3 bases: TGTGCCAGCAGCCCACAGAGGGGATGGGCACAAAATGAGCAGTTCTTC. Amino acids: CASSPQRGWAQNEQFF. Drawing the rest from reference TRBV14 and TRBJ2-1, the complete variable domain is EAGVTQFPSHSVIEKGQTVTLRCDPISGHDNLYWYRRVMGKEIKFLLHFVKESKQDESGMPNNRFLAERTGGTYSTLKVQPAELEDSGVYFCASSPQRGWAQNEQFFGPGTRLTVL.

This sequence joins TRBV28 and TRBJ2-1; D is uncertain. The length of the CDR3 is 15 residues. In germline, CDR1 is MDHEN, CDR2 SYDVKM. Trimming stripped 5 bases from V and 0 bases from J, with 11 bases between. CDR3 coding DNA: TGTGCCAGCAGTCGCCGACCCGGCTCCTACAATGAGCAGTTCTTC. Residues: CASSRRPGSYNEQFF. Looking up the rest from reference TRBV28 and TRBJ2-1 gives the full variable domain: DVKVTQSSRYLVKRTGEKVFLECVQDMDHENMFWYRQDPGLGLRLIYFSYDVKMKEKGDIPEGYSVSREKKERFSLILESASTNQTSMYLCASSRRPGSYNEQFFGPGTRLTVL.

A remark on this clonotype: This could be a read error, since a much larger clone is one nucleotide away. This chain connects TRBV28 to TRBJ1-2; 7 nucleotides align to TRBD1. V lost 6 bases, J lost 2 bases, and 3 bases stayed unmatched. This CDR3 region has 13 residues. Germline V lookup: CDR1 MDHEN, CDR2 SYDVKM. The CDR3 sequence: CASRPTGNYGYTF. The CDR3 DNA reads TGTGCCAGCAGGCCGACAGGGAACTATGGCTACACCTTC.

This clonotype was recorded many times. The V call is TRBV20-1, the J call TRBJ2-1, with TRBD2 matching 11 bases. The CDR3 totals 18 residues. Germline-derived CDR1 and CDR2 are DFQATT and SNEGSKA (reference sequence). The V segment lost 0 bases and the J segment 1 base; nucleotides outside the gene matches: 8. CDR3 protein: CSARDSGLAGVSYNEQFF. As DNA, the CDR3 is TGCAGTGCTAGAGATTCAGGACTAGCGGGCGTTTCCTACAATGAGCAGTTCTTC.

The V call is TRBV5-1, the J call TRBJ2-1, with D possibly TRBD2 on 5 matching bases. V was shortened by 4 bases and J by 2 bases, with 16 bases between the two germline ends. Germline CDR1 and CDR2: SGHRS and YFSETQ. The CDR3 has 16 amino acids. The DNA of the CDR3 is TGCGCCAGCAGCCTCTCGGGAAGCGGTCCCTACAATGAGCAGTTCTTC. Encoded protein: CASSLSGSGPYNEQFF.

This clonotype was found a few times. This chain links TRBV7-2 with TRBJ1-1, with 8 bases matching TRBD1. Per the germline V gene, CDR1 is SGHTA and CDR2 is FQGNSA. V gave up 3 bases and J gave up 3 bases; unmatched junction bases: 21. This CDR3 has 20 amino acids. The CDR3 loop reads CASSFPRSTGGREKYTEAFF. The CDR3 DNA reads TGTGCCAGCAGCTTCCCACGATCCACAGGGGGACGTGAGAAGTACACTGAAGCTTTCTTT. The full variable domain, with the rest looked up from reference TRBV7-2 and TRBJ1-1, is GAGVSQSPSNKVTEKGKDVELRCDPISGHTALYWYRQSLGQGLEFLIYFQGNSAPDKSGLPSDRFSAERTGGSVSTLTIQRTQQEDSAVYLCASSFPRSTGGREKYTEAFFGQGTRLTVV.

In this sample, this clonotype turned up many times. The V call is TRBV12-3 or TRBV12-4, the J call TRBJ1-3, with a possible D match to TRBD1 (5 bases). V gave up 3 bases and J gave up 5 bases, with 14 bases separating them. This CDR3 comprises 15 residues. DNA for the CDR3: TGTGCCAGCAGTTTGAGCCCGGGACGAAGAAACACCATATATTTT. It is translated as CASSLSPGRRNTIYF.

This clonotype was counted ten times or more. V and J are TRBV7-9 and TRBJ2-1; 8 bases map to TRBD2. Germline loops: CDR1 SEHNR, CDR2 FQNEAQ (reference sequence). CDR3 size: 15 residues. Trimming cost V 8 bases and J 8 bases; bases outside gene matches: 14. CDR3 protein: CASSPEVAGRDEQFF. DNA of the CDR3: TGTGCCAGCTCCCCCGAGGTAGCGGGAAGGGATGAGCAGTTCTTC.

At least ten counts were recorded for this clonotype. The chain couples TRBV28 to TRBJ1-1, with TRBD1 as a possible D gene (5 bases). V shed 8 bases and J shed 1 base, with 11 bases lying between them. The CDR3 contains 13 residues. Germline V gene data show CDR1 as MDHEN and CDR2 as SYDVKM. In nucleotides, the CDR3 is TGTGCCAGCGGAGTTCAGGGGAACACTGAAGCTTTCTTT. Translating it yields CASGVQGNTEAFF.

This clonotype has a count of ten or more. The chain links TRBV28 to TRBJ1-1; weak D call: TRBD1 (5 bases). The CDR3 is made up of 15 amino acids. CDR1 is MDHEN, CDR2 SYDVKM, per germline. Trimming cost V 4 bases and J 0 bases, with 12 bases left between them. The CDR3 DNA follows: TGTGCCAGCAGTTCTGGGGGTGGGATGAACACTGAAGCTTTCTTT. Translated, it gives CASSSGGGMNTEAFF.

This clonotype occurred many times. V gene TRBV7-3 combines with J gene TRBJ2-1; tentative D call: TRBD1 (6 bases). The CDR3 has 15 amino acids. CDR1 SGHTA and CDR2 FQGTGA come from the germline V gene. The germline V and J ends were trimmed by 3 bases and 5 bases, with 14 bases remaining between them. This CDR3 is CASSLDAGANNEQFF. In nucleotides, the CDR3 is TGTGCCAGCAGCTTGGATGCAGGGGCCAACAATGAGCAGTTCTTC.

The V call is TRBV2, the J call TRBJ2-2; D unresolved. The CDR3 consists of 15 residues. V gave up 3 bases and J gave up 1 base, with 9 bases separating them. The germline V gene encodes CDR1 SNHLY and CDR2 FYNNEI. The CDR3 coding sequence is TGTGCCAGCAGTGACCTTTGGAGGAACACCGGGGAGCTGTTTTTT. Amino acid sequence: CASSDLWRNTGELFF.

There are a few counts of this clonotype. The V gene is TRBV20-1, the J gene TRBJ2-2, with TRBD1 as a possible D gene (6 bases). The CDR3 runs 14 residues. V dropped 0 bases and J dropped 4 bases, with 9 bases sitting between them. From germline, CDR1 is DFQATT and CDR2 SNEGSKA (reference sequence). This CDR3 reads CSARDQGSTGELFF. CDR3 in DNA: TGCAGTGCTAGAGATCAGGGGAGCACCGGGGAGCTGTTTTTT.

This clonotype has at least ten counts. The CDR3 sequence: CASNIGPQGARYEQYF. For the CDR3, the DNA is TGTGCCAGCAACATCGGTCCACAGGGTGCACGCTACGAGCAGTACTTC. The rearrangement joins TRBV28 to TRBJ2-7, with D possibly being TRBD1 (6 bases). V lost 7 bases and J 3 bases, leaving 22 bases between the germline ends. The CDR3 runs to 16 residues. Germline V CDR1 and CDR2: MDHEN, SYDVKM.

The chain is built from TRBV7-9 and TRBJ2-5; 10 bases match TRBD1. CDR1 and CDR2 (germline): SEHNR, FQNEAQ (reference sequence). The CDR3 contains 15 residues. J lost 4 bases, V lost 2 bases, and 4 bases had no gene match. The chain's CDR3 is CASSLLGQGSETQYF. CDR3 in DNA: TGTGCCAGCAGCTTACTGGGACAGGGGTCAGAGACCCAGTACTTC.